This T cell receptor beta chain appears in the sequencing data of a study of T cell repertoires in cytomegalovirus infection. With 5 bases clipped from V and 7 bases from J, the junction kept 11 bases outside the gene matches. Per the germline V gene, CDR1 is SEHNR and CDR2 is FQNEAQ (reference sequence). This CDR3 has 16 amino acids. TCRdb re-called the reads through MiXCR, storing one row per CDR3 protein. The repertoire holds about 100,000 distinct CDR3 sequences, with less than 25% as singletons. V is TRBV7-9 and J is TRBJ2-1; 10 bases agree with TRBD2. The TCR comes from a human donor in good health (CMV status not recorded). Some clones in this sample may be carry-over from other donors' samples. What was sequenced was CD8+ T cells from PBMCs. CDR3 in amino acids: CASSPQLAGTDNEQFF. The CDR3 bases are TGTGCCAGCAGCCCCCAACTAGCGGGAACGGATAATGAGCAGTTCTTC.